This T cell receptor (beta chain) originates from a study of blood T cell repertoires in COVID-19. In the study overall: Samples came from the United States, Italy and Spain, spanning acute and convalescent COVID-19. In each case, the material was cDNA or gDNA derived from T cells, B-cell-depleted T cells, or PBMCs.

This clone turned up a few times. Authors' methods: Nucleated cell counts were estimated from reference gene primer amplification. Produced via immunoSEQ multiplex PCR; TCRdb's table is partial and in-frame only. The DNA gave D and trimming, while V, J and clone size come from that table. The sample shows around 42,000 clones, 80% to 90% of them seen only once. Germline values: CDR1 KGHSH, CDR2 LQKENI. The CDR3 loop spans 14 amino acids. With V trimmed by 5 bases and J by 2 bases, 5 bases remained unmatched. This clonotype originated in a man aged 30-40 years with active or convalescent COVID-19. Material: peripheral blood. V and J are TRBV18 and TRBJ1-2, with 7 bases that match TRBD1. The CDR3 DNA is TGTGCCAGCTCATCGGACAGGATCAACTATGGCTACACCTTC. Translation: CASSSDRINYGYTF.